This TCR beta chain was recovered during a study of CD8+CD57+ T cells in acquired aplastic anemia listed by TCRdb under 2018. Context from the whole study: DNA extracted from sorted CD4+ and CD8+ cells had a mean of roughly 3 ug, with a range of roughly 0.2 to 30 ug. Mean read counts for healthy donor samples were about 10 million for CD4+ cells and about 12 million for CD8+ cells.

This clonotype was picked up a small number of times. The clone's antigen remains unknown. Base qualities are not recorded, but no much larger clone differs from it by a single base. TCR beta VDJ combination and CDR3 sequence profiling used genomic DNA as the template. TCR repertoire sequencing was run on an Illumina HiSeq 2000. From the authors' description of their analysis: Repertoires were assessed using TRBV/TRBJ rearrangement plots, CDR3 size and DJ length profiles, and Simpson's diversity index. The most abundant DNA sequence in the deep sequencing data was defined as the immunodominant clone. CDR3 amino acid sequences were checked for sharing between subjects and were compared against published repertoires and the VDJdb database. In TCRdb, the public reads were trimmed at Q25 with fastp and aligned with MiXCR, with productive beta chains retained. CDR3 protein sequences are deduplicated, and each keeps its most common genes and DNA. The V and J calls reflect TCRdb's pipeline rather than the authors' work. The sample data list fewer than 200,000 distinct CDR3 sequences, and 55% to 80% of these were observed just once. Together, the top ten hold under 60% of the sample.

Beyond this particular receptor, the publication reports: Around 28 CD8+ CDR3 sequences were found to be shared between patients and controls, but these sequences appeared to be highly expressed in patients and within the immunodominant clones of the patients. CD8+ Simpson's diversity did not differ significantly between patients and healthy controls (P=0.060).

In the study, sorted CD4+ and CD8+ blood T cells from patients with severe aplastic anemia and from healthy subjects underwent deep sequencing of TCR repertoires. Ficoll-Paque density gradient centrifugation was used to isolate peripheral blood mononuclear cells. CD4+ and CD8+ T cells were sorted by FACS or magnetic beads before DNA extraction. The sample comprised sorted CD4+, CD8+, or CD8+CD57+ T cells (not recorded which) from PBMCs. The sequence derives from a human donor in good health.

The DNA reads as follows: TGTGCCAGCAGTCCAGGACTAGGACGACTCAATGAGCAGTTCTTC. Translation gives CASSPGLGRLNEQFF. Rearrangement joined TRBV27 to TRBJ2-1, and 7 bases in between align with TRBD2. Ends trimmed: V by 5 bases, J by 6 bases; bases unmatched to a gene: 10. The CDR1 and CDR2 encoded by the germline V gene (reference sequence) are MNHEY and SMNVEV. From its cysteine to its phenylalanine, the CDR3 spans 15 amino acids. Only the CDR3 portion is preserved as DNA: 45 bases, with reading frame beginning at the first base.